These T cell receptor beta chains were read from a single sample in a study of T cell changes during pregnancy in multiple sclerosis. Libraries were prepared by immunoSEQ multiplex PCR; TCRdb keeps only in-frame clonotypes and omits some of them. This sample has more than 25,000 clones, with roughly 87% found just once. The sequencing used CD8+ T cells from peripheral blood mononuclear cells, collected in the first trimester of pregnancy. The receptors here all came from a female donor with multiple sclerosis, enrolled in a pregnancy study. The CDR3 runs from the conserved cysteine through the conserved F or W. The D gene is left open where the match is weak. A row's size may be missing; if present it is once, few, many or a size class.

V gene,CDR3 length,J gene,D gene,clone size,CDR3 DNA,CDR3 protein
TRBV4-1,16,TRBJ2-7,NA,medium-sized,TGCGCCAGCAGCCCCAACATAGGAGGGGAGTTCAACGAGCAGTACTTC,CASSPNIGGEFNEQYF
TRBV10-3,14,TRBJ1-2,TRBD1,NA,TGTGCCATCAGACGGACAGGGGGCGACTATGGCTACACCTTC,CAIRRTGGDYGYTF
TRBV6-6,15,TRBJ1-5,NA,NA,TGTGCCAGCAGCCGGACAGTAGATAGCAATCAGCCCCAGCATTTT,CASSRTVDSNQPQHF
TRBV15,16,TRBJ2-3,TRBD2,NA,TGTGCCACCAGCAGAGAGGGGACTAGCGGGAGTGATACGCAGTATTTT,CATSREGTSGSDTQYF
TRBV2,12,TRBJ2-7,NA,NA,TGTGCCAGCATTGGACACTCGTACGAGCAGTACTTC,CASIGHSYEQYF
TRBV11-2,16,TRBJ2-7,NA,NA,TGTGCCAGCAGCTTAGATATGCGACTGGTAGGAATTCAGCAGTACTTC,CASSLDMRLVGIQQYF
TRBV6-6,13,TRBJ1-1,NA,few,TGTGCCAGCAGTTTAGGGGCGAACACTGAAGCTTTCTTT,CASSLGANTEAFF
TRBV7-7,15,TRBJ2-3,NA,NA,TGTGCCAGCAGCATTGGACTAACTAGCACAGATACGCAGTATTTT,CASSIGLTSTDTQYF
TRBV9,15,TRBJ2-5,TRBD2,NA,TGTGCCAGCAGTGAGACTAGCGGGAGATCAGAGACCCAGTACTTC,CASSETSGRSETQYF
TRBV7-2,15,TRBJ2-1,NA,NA,TGTGCCAGCAGCGTCGGGATCAGGCTTTACAATGAGCAGTTCTTC,CASSVGIRLYNEQFF
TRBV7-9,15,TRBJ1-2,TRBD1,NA,TGTGCCAGCAGCCAAACAGGGGGCGAAGCCTATGGCTACACCTTC,CASSQTGGEAYGYTF
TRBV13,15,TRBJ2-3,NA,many,TGTGCCAGCAGCTTACGGTCTAGTTGGGCAGATACGCAGTATTTT,CASSLRSSWADTQYF
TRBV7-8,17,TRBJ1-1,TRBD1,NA,TGTGCCAGCAGCTTAGGCGGTGGCCAGGGGGTGAACACTGAAGCTTTCTTT,CASSLGGGQGVNTEAFF
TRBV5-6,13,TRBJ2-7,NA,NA,TGTGCCAGCAGCTTGACAGACGAATACGAGCAGTACTTC,CASSLTDEYEQYF
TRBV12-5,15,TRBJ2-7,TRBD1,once,TGTGCTAGTGGTAGACCAGCGACAGGGTCCTACGAGCAGTACTTC,CASGRPATGSYEQYF
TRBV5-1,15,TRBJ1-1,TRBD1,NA,TGCGCCAGCAGCCAACAGGAGACAGGGGACACTGAAGCTTTCTTT,CASSQQETGDTEAFF
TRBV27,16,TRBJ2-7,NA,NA,TGTGCCAGCAGCCCCTCATCCCCAACAGGGCTCGGCGAGCAGTACTTC,CASSPSSPTGLGEQYF
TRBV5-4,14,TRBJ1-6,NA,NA,TGTGCCAGCAGCTTTGGCGGGAATAATTCACCCCTCCACTTT,CASSFGGNNSPLHF
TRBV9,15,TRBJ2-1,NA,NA,TGTGCCAGCAGCGTAAACGGGGAGCCCTACAATGAGCAGTTCTTC,CASSVNGEPYNEQFF
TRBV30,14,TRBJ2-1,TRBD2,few,TGTGCCTGGGAACGGGAGGGACACAACAATGAGCAGTTCTTC,CAWEREGHNNEQFF
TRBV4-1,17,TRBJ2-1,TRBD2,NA,TGCGCCAGCAGCCAAATAATTAGCGGGCCTCACCCCAATGAGCAGTTCTTC,CASSQIISGPHPNEQFF
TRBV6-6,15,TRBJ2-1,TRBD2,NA,TGTGCCAGCGTACCCCAGACGGGGGGTTACAATGAGCAGTTCTTC,CASVPQTGGYNEQFF
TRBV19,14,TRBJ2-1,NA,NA,TGTGCCAGTGACACAGGTCTCTCCTACAATGAGCAGTTCTTC,CASDTGLSYNEQFF
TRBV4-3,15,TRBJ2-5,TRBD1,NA,TGCGCCAGCAGCCAAGATTTGTGGGACAGGGAGACCCAGTACTTC,CASSQDLWDRETQYF
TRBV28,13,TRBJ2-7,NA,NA,TGTGCCAGCAGTTTATACAGGTCCTACGAGCAGTACTTC,CASSLYRSYEQYF
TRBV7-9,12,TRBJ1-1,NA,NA,TGTGCCAGCAGCTTAGAACCAGGGGAAGCTTTCTTT,CASSLEPGEAFF
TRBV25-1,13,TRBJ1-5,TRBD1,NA,TGTGCCAGCGGGACAGGGGGAGGTCAGCCCCAGCATTTT,CASGTGGGQPQHF
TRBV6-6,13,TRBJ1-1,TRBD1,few,TGTGCCAGCAGTGACAGGGTGGGCACTGAAGCTTTCTTT,CASSDRVGTEAFF
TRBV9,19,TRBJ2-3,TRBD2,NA,TGTGCCAGCAGCGTAGGGGCGACTAGCGGGGGGACTAGCACAGATACGCAGTATTTT,CASSVGATSGGTSTDTQYF
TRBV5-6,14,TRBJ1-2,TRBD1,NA,TGTGCCAGCAGCTCTCCCGGGACAGGGCTCGGCTACACCTTC,CASSSPGTGLGYTF
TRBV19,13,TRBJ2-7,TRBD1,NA,TGTGCCAGTAGTCCCCGGGACAGCTACGAGCAGTACTTC,CASSPRDSYEQYF
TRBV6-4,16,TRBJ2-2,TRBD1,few,TGTGCCAGCAGTGACTCCCGACAGGGTAACACCGGGGAGCTGTTTTTT,CASSDSRQGNTGELFF
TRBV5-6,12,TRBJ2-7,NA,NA,TGTGCCAGCAGCTCCTCGCGGAACGAGCAGTACTTC,CASSSSRNEQYF
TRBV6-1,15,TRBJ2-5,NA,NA,TGTGCCAGCACCGAGGGGGGCGTGGGGGGGGAGACCCAGTACTTC,CASTEGGVGGETQYF
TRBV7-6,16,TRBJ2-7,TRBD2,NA,TGTGCCAGCAGCTTAACGGTAGCGGGGAGAAAAAACGAGCAGTACTTC,CASSLTVAGRKNEQYF
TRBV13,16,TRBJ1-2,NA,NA,TGTGCCAGCAGTCCCGGGGGGGACGGCTCTAACTATGGCTACACCTTC,CASSPGGDGSNYGYTF
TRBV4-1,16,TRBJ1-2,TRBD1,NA,TGCGCCAGCAGCCAAGGACAGGACAGGGGGAGAAGGGGCTACACCTTC,CASSQGQDRGRRGYTF
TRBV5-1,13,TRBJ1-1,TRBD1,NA,TGCGCCAGCAGCGGGGACAGATACACTGAAGCTTTCTTT,CASSGDRYTEAFF
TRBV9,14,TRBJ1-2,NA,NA,TGTGCCAGCAGCGCGGACAATTCTAACTATGGCTACACCTTC,CASSADNSNYGYTF
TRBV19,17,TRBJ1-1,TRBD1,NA,TGTGCCAGTAGTATATTACGAAATGACCAGGGGGACACTGAAGCTTTCTTT,CASSILRNDQGDTEAFF
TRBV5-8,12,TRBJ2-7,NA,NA,TGTGCCAGCAGCTTGGCAGTGGTCGAGCAGTACTTC,CASSLAVVEQYF
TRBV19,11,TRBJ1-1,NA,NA,TGTGCCAGTGGTGAGGCTTGGGAAGCTTTCTTT,CASGEAWEAFF
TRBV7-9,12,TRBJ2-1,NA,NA,TGTGCCAGCAGTACAGGGAACAATGAGCAGTTCTTC,CASSTGNNEQFF
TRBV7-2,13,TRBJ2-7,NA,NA,TGTGCCAGCAGCCCCGGGATTTCCTACGAGCAGTACTTC,CASSPGISYEQYF
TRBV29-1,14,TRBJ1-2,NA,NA,TGCAGCGTTGAAGACCGGGTGGGGCTGGATGGCTACACCTTC,CSVEDRVGLDGYTF
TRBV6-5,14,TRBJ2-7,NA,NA,TGTGCCAGCAGTGCTCAGGGAGGGGGGGACGAGCAGTACTTC,CASSAQGGGDEQYF
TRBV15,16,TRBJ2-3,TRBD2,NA,TGTGCCACCAGCAGAGATCCAGCGGGAGCTGCAGATACGCAGTATTTT,CATSRDPAGAADTQYF
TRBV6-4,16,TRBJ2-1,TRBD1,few,TGTGCCAGCAGTGAATCGGGACAGCCTGGAACGGATGAGCAGTTCTTC,CASSESGQPGTDEQFF
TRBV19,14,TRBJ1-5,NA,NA,TGTGCCAGTAGTATAAGAGATAGCAATCAGCCCCAGCATTTT,CASSIRDSNQPQHF
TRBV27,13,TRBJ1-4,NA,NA,TGTGCCAGCAGAGGACACGACAATGAAAAACTGTTTTTT,CASRGHDNEKLFF